The 15 T cell receptor beta chains given below trace back to one sample, sequenced in a study of T cells after posttransplantation cyclophosphamide. Repertoires were generated with immunoSEQ multiplex PCR, while TCRdb's copy carries only in-frame clones and drops some. The table shows roughly 18,000 clones, with roughly 80% occurring only once. Input material: memory CD4+ T cells sorted from blood. The origin of the receptors is a man aged 30 to 39 in good health and a related stem cell transplant donor.

The CDR3 DNA follows: TGTGCCAGCAGAAAAACGGGACTGACGAACACCGGGGAGCTGTTTTTT. Translated: CASRKTGLTNTGELFF. The genes are TRBV7-2 and TRBJ2-2, with a weak D call TRBD2 (6 bases). The CDR3 runs 16 residues. The V end was cut by 6 bases, the J end by 0 bases, with 14 bases between. The germline CDR1 and CDR2 sequences are SGHTA and FQGNSA.

The J gene is TRBJ1-5, the V gene TRBV7-8; 8 bases are shared with TRBD1. This CDR3 spans 17 amino acids. V lost 4 bases, J lost 0 bases, and 8 bases stayed unmatched. From germline, CDR1 is SGHVS and CDR2 FQNEAQ. The DNA of the CDR3 is TGTGCCAGCAGCTCGGACAGGGACCTTTATAGCAATCAGCCCCAGCATTTT. Amino acids: CASSSDRDLYSNQPQHF. The full variable domain, in which reference TRBV7-8 and TRBJ1-5 provide the parts outside the CDR3, is GAGVSQSPRYKVAKRGQDVALRCDPISGHVSLFWYQQALGQGPEFLTYFQNEAQLDKSGLPSDRFFAERPEGSVSTLKIQRTQQEDSAVYLCASSSDRDLYSNQPQHFGDGTRLSIL.

This chain uses TRBV7-2 with TRBJ1-4; TRBD1 matches 9 bases. Germline loops: CDR1 SGHTA, CDR2 FQGNSA. The CDR3 extends over 14 amino acids. V shed 5 bases and J 7 bases; nucleotides not matched to a gene: 5. The chain's CDR3 is CASSLGTGSEKLFF. The CDR3 DNA reads as TGTGCCAGCAGCCTAGGGACAGGGTCTGAAAAACTGTTTTTT.

J is TRBJ2-1 and V is TRBV7-2, with 7 bases identical to TRBD1. CDR3 size: 14 residues. Germline V gene lookup returns CDR1 SGHTA and CDR2 FQGNSA. Trimming at V came to 4 bases and at J to 10 bases, leaving 10 bases not matched to a gene. The CDR3 reads CASSSGQAQGEQFF. For the CDR3, the DNA is TGTGCCAGCAGCTCTGGACAGGCCCAAGGGGAGCAGTTCTTC.

The chain joins TRBV5-1 to TRBJ1-1, with TRBD1 matching over 10 bases. This CDR3 has 18 residues. Germline loops: CDR1 SGHRS, CDR2 YFSETQ. The J segment lost 0 bases and the V segment lost 3 bases, leaving 11 bases of the junction unmatched. The CDR3 nucleotides are TGCGCCAGCAGCTCACCGGGACAGGGGTCGTCCATGAACACTGAAGCTTTCTTT. Its translation is CASSSPGQGSSMNTEAFF.

CDR3 sequence reads: CASSLDGQPYEQYF. The CDR3 coding sequence is TGTGCCAGCAGCTTAGACGGACAGCCCTACGAGCAGTACTTC. The genes are TRBV7-2 and TRBJ2-7; D might be TRBD1 (6 bases). This CDR3 region has 14 residues. The V end was cut by 1 base, the J end by 2 bases, with 9 bases between. CDR1 and CDR2 from the germline V gene are SGHTA and FQGNSA.

The V call is TRBV19, the J call TRBJ2-1, with D possibly TRBD1 on 5 matching bases. CDR3 size: 12 residues. CDR1 LNHDA and CDR2 SQIVND come from the germline V gene (reference sequence). V shed 7 bases and J shed 12 bases, with 16 bases lying between them. In DNA form, the CDR3 reads TGTGCCAGTATATCCAGGGCAGGGCCGCAGTTCTTC. It specifies CASISRAGPQFF.

This clone was observed a single time. The CDR3 DNA reads as TGTGCCAGCAGCTCAAGGGGGGGACAGGGAGAGACCCAGTACTTC. It specifies CASSSRGGQGETQYF. The chain has TRBV2 and TRBJ2-5; 9 bases line up with TRBD1. The CDR3 is 15 residues long. With V trimmed by 6 bases and J by 4 bases, 9 bases remained unmatched. Germline V gives CDR1 SNHLY, CDR2 FYNNEI.

This chain connects TRBV19 to TRBJ2-3; possible D gene TRBD1, 6 bases. The CDR3 runs 16 residues. Trimming left V 3 bases short and J 0 bases short, with 13 bases between. Germline CDR1 is LNHDA and CDR2 is SQIVND (reference sequence). The CDR3 region is CASSMTGSGSTDTQYF. CDR3 nucleotide sequence: TGTGCCAGTAGTATGACAGGATCTGGGAGCACAGATACGCAGTATTTT.

J is TRBJ1-1 and V is TRBV6-1; TRBD1 matches 12 bases. Per germline, CDR1 MNHNS and CDR2 SASEGT. There are 15 residues in the CDR3. V shed 7 bases and J 10 bases; nucleotides not matched to a gene: 13. The CDR3 nucleotides are TGTGCCAGCAACTCGCTTCCGGGACAGGGGGCACGAGCTTTCTTT. It encodes CASNSLPGQGARAFF.

The rearrangement joins TRBV5-1 to TRBJ2-1, with a possible D match to TRBD1 (6 bases). The germline CDR1 and CDR2 sequences are SGHRS and YFSETQ. The CDR3 runs 15 residues. The ends were cut back, 4 bases at V and 0 bases at J, with 11 bases in the middle. In DNA form, the CDR3 reads TGCGCCAGCAGCGCGGACAGCGCCTCCTACAATGAGCAGTTCTTC. This codes for CASSADSASYNEQFF.

This clone occurred once. The chain couples TRBV5-1 to TRBJ1-1; 9 nucleotides agree with TRBD1. The CDR3 contains 14 residues. Germline-derived CDR1 and CDR2 are SGHRS and YFSETQ. Losses at the gene ends were 5 bases for V and 1 base for J; bases not matched to a gene: 3. The chain's CDR3 is CASSPTGGNTEAFF. CDR3 in DNA: TGCGCCAGCAGTCCGACAGGGGGGAACACTGAAGCTTTCTTT.

The chain couples TRBV21-1 to TRBJ1-3. TRBV21-1 is recorded as a pseudogene. This CDR3 contains 13 residues. CDR3 loop: CASMGRRGGTIYF. DNA of the CDR3: TGTGCCAGTATGGGGAGACGGGGGGGCACCATATATTTT.

The chain has TRBV5-1 and TRBJ2-3; TRBD1 aligns across 9 bases. CDR1 and CDR2 (germline): SGHRS, YFSETQ. After removal of 1 base from V and 3 bases from J, the junction contained 3 bases not matched to a gene. The CDR3 runs to 15 residues. The CDR3 reads CASSLTGGWTDTQYF. CDR3 DNA sequence: TGCGCCAGCAGCTTGACAGGGGGCTGGACAGATACGCAGTATTTT.

The chain joins TRBV7-9 to TRBJ1-1; D gene ambiguous. Germline CDR1 SEHNR, CDR2 FQNEAQ (reference sequence). The V end lost 5 bases, the J end lost 0 bases, and 13 bases lay between the germline ends. CDR3 length equals 15 residues. CDR3 nucleotides: TGTGCCAGCAGCCCCCGCGGGCCCATGAACACTGAAGCTTTCTTT. It encodes CASSPRGPMNTEAFF.